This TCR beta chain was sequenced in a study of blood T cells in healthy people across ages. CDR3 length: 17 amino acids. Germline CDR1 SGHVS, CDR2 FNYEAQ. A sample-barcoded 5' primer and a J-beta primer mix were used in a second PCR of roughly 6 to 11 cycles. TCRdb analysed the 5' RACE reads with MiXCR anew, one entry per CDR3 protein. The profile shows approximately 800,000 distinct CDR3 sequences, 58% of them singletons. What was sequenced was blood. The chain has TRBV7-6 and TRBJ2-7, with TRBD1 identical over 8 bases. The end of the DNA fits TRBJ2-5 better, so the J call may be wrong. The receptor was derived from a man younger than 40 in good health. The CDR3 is CASSWTGPLLPEETQYF. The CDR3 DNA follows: TGTGCCAGCAGCTGGACAGGGCCCCTTCTTCCCGAAGAGACCCAGTACTTC.